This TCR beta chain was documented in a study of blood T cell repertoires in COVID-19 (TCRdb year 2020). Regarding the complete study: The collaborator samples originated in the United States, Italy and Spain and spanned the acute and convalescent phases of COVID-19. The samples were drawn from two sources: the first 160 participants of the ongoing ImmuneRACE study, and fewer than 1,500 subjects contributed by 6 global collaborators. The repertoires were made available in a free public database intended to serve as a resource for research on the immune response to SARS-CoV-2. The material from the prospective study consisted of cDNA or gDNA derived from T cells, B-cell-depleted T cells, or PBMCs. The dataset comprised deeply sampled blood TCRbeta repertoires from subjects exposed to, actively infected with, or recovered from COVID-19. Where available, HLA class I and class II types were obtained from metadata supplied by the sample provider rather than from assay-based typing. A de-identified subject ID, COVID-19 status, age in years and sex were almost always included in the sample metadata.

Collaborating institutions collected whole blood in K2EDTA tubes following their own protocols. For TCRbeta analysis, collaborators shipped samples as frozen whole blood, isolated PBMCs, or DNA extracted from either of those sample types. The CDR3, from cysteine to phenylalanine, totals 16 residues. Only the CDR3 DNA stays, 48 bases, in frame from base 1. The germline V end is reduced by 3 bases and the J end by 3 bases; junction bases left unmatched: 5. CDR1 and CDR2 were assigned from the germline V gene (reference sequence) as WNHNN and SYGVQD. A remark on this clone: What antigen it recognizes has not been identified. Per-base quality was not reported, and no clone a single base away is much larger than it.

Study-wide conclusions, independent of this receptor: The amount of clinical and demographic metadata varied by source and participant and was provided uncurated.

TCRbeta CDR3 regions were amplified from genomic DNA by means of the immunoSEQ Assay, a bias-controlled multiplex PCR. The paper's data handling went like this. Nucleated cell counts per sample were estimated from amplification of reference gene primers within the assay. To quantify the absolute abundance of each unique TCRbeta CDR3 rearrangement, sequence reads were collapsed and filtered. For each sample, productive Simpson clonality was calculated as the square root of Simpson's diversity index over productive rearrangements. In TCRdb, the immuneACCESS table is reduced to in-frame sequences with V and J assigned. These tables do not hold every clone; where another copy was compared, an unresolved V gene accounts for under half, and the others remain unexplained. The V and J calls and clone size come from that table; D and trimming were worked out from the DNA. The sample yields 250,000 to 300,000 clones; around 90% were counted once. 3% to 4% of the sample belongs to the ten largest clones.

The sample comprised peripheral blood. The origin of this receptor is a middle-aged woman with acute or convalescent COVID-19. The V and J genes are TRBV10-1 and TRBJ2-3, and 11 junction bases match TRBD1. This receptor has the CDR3 CASSDRTGGETDTQYF. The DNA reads TGCGCCAGCAGTGACAGGACAGGGGGCGAAACAGATACGCAGTATTTT.